What follows is one T cell receptor beta chain and its context. The target antigen is unknown. Additional DNA sequences in this sample encode the identical CDR3. The sample is drawn from a study of metastatic and nonmetastatic thyroid tumors. Whole-study context: Repertoires of blood and of tissue (tumor or nodule) from malignant and benign thyroid patients were compared.

Germline lookup yields CDR1 GTSNPN and CDR2 SVGIG (reference sequence). V was clipped by 5 bases and J by 6 bases; unmatched bases: 6. The CDR3 is made up of 13 amino acids. TCRdb reanalyzed the PCR reads via MiXCR. This sample has about 59,000 clones; roughly 17% occur once, and the top ten carry about a tenth. Ahead of thyroid surgery, no patient had received treatment of any kind. Notes on the study in general: As reported, TCR beta diversity in blood and tumor was significantly higher in malignant thyroid tumors than in benign nodules.

Sequencing was performed on blood. The receptor's source is a male donor with papillary thyroid cancer or a benign thyroid nodule (not recorded which). Some clones in this sample may be carry-over from other donors' samples. The chain carries TRBV30 and TRBJ2-1; 8 bases are a match to TRBD1. CDR3 nucleotides: TGTGCCTGGGCTAGAGGACAGGGCAATGAGCAGTTCTTC. It codes for CAWARGQGNEQFF.